This section outlines one TCR beta chain sequence together with its context. Its antigen is as yet unknown. TCRdb reanalysed the reads using MiXCR and keeps one entry per CDR3 protein. The repertoire consists of about 150,000 distinct CDR3 sequences, with roughly a quarter occurring once and the leading ten covering 10% to 11%. The data were taken from a study of T cell repertoires in cytomegalovirus infection. Study context: An indication of both CMV infection and matching HLA type came from public TCR beta signatures. Findings of the study overall: HLA-C-restricted, CMV-specific TCR beta clonotypes were dominant ex vivo.

V lost 5 bases, J lost 5 bases, and 12 bases lay in between. The CDR3 sequence is 13 residues long. Germline V gene lookup returns CDR1 MDHEN and CDR2 SYDVKM. Source material: PBMCs. The receptor's source is a human donor in good health (CMV status not recorded). Some clones in this sample may be carry-over from other donors' samples. This chain uses TRBV28 with TRBJ2-5, with D maybe TRBD1 (5 bases). This CDR3 is CASSPSGMETQYF. The CDR3 DNA reads TGTGCCAGCAGTCCCTCAGGGATGGAGACCCAGTACTTC.